Sequencing of this T cell receptor beta chain was carried out in a study of blood T cell repertoires in COVID-19. Data came from immunoSEQ multiplex PCR; TCRdb stores just in-frame clones and leaves some out. The repertoire holds 250,000 to 300,000 clones, with roughly 90% as singletons. V was clipped by 8 bases and J by 6 bases, with 16 bases between them. The germline gives CDR1 SNHLY, CDR2 FYNNEI. The CDR3 totals 13 residues. Sequencing used PBMCs or T cells enriched from blood (not recorded which). The origin of this receptor is a woman between 25 and 40 years old who had recovered from COVID-19. The rearrangement uses TRBV2 and TRBJ1-2; possibly TRBD1 for D (6 bases). This CDR3 reads CASGPDSADGYTF. The CDR3, as DNA: TGTGCCAGCGGGCCGGACAGTGCGGATGGCTACACCTTC.